This T cell receptor beta chain is from a study of cytomegalovirus exposure and HLA in healthy donors. Study findings and constraints: Roughly uniform sequencing depth across donors was assumed, possibly incorrectly. Because they were indistinguishable, some V segments, including TRBV6-2 and TRBV6-3, were excluded. Reports credit the classifier with highly specific, highly sensitive diagnosis of cytomegalovirus status.

This CDR3 is built from 15 residues. CDR1 is MNHNS and CDR2 is SASEGT in the germline V gene. V trimming: 2 bases; J trimming: 7 bases; junction bases outside the gene matches: 7. The PCR ran on 60 Vbeta and 13 Jbeta primers. Methods used by the authors: Later, an analysis found roughly 80 million unique TCR beta chains, and approximately 10 million of these were shared. Only in-frame clones appear in the TCRdb table, and some are missing; sequencing was by immunoSEQ multiplex PCR. V, J and clone size are taken as reported in that table, and D and trimming were inferred from the DNA itself. The sample has 150,000 to 200,000 clones, approximately 85% seen once. As regards this clone: What it binds is unknown.

The TCR originated in a woman aged 50 to 60 in good health and CMV-seronegative. The chain couples TRBV6-1 to TRBJ2-4, with 8 bases that match TRBD2. The sequenced sample was PBMCs. In nucleotides, the CDR3 is TGTGCCAGCAGTGAACCCACGGGAGGGCGTAACATTCAGTACTTC. Protein sequence: CASSEPTGGRNIQYF.